This T cell receptor beta chain was identified during a study of T cell responses to AZD1222 COVID-19 vaccine. The length of the CDR3 is 14 residues. Unmatched junction bases numbered 3, after V lost 3 bases and J lost 5 bases. From germline, CDR1 is MNHEY and CDR2 SMNVEV (reference sequence). Clones were read by immunoSEQ multiplex PCR, and TCRdb kept only the in-frame ones, dropping some. The sample has 150,000 to 200,000 clones; just over 90% are singletons. This clone occurred a few times. The receptor comes from an adult who received the AZD1222 COVID-19 vaccine. This sequence joins TRBV27 and TRBJ1-5; 8 bases match TRBD1. The sample here was peripheral blood, taken 28 days after the second AZD1222 dose. CDR3 nucleotides: TGTGCCAGCAGTTTCGGACAGGGAGATCAGCCCCAGCATTTT. Its translation: CASSFGQGDQPQHF.